This T cell receptor (beta chain) was sequenced for a study of blood T cell repertoires in COVID-19. Trimming cost V 2 bases and J 2 bases; bases outside gene matches: 11. Germline V gene lookup returns CDR1 LNHDA and CDR2 SQIVND (reference sequence). The CDR3 consists of 18 residues. Repertoires were generated with immunoSEQ multiplex PCR, while TCRdb's copy carries only in-frame clones and drops some. The data show more than 400,000 clones, over 75% seen once. The chain couples TRBV19 to TRBJ1-2, with TRBD1 matching 10 bases. The sequence derives from a human donor in a cohort sampled during active COVID-19. Specimen: peripheral blood. CDR3 nucleotide sequence: TGTGCCAGTAGTATATCCGGACAGGGGGTGCCCCGGAACTATGGCTACACCTTC. Its translation is CASSISGQGVPRNYGYTF.